The T cell receptor beta chain under discussion was sequenced for a study of a mutant IDH1 vaccine in newly diagnosed glioma. Notes on the study in general: Vaccine-induced responses were seen in approximately 93% of patients, spanning several MHC alleles.

Trimming removed 1 base from V and 11 bases from J, with 9 bases in between. Germline CDR1 is MNHNS and CDR2 is SASEGT. The CDR3 extends over 11 amino acids. Time point indicated: baseline, week 1 (first vaccination visit). The treatment denotes: pre-vaccination baseline after standard-of-care therapy. For this clone: The antigen is unknown.

The table came from immunoSEQ multiplex PCR; TCRdb's copy has only in-frame clones and leaves some out. The sample carries roughly 32,000 clones, over 60% recorded once. The chain carries TRBV6-1 and TRBJ2-7, with no clear D. The TCR originated in a man in his forties or fifties with glioma. Some clones in this sample may be carry-over from other donors' samples. The sample consisted of peripheral blood mononuclear cells (PBMCs), taken from a glioma patient treated with radiotherapy, temozolomide or both. The CDR3 DNA reads TGTGCCAGCAGTGAAGTGGAGCAAGAGTACTTC. Translated: CASSEVEQEYF.